The 32 T cell receptor beta chains presented below share a single source sample, sequenced in a study of control samples from healthy donors and cancer patients. Sequencing used immunoSEQ multiplex PCR; TCRdb keeps in-frame clones, though not all of them. The sample shows about 75,000 clones, less than 95% of them seen only once. The sequenced sample was blood. Receptors were obtained from a woman aged 40 to 50 in good health.

The chain employs TRBV6-5 and TRBJ1-5, with a possible D match to TRBD1 (5 bases). The CDR3 has 16 amino acids. Germline values: CDR1 MNHEY, CDR2 SVGAGI. The ends were cut back, 4 bases at V and 4 bases at J, with 17 bases in the middle. CDR3 in amino acids: CASSSLVGPGNQPQHF. The DNA for the CDR3 is TGTGCCAGCAGTTCTTTGGTGGGACCAGGGAATCAGCCCCAGCATTTT.

The chain uses TRBV6-5 and TRBJ1-1; D remains unclear. This CDR3 has 13 residues. Trimming removed 8 bases from V and 2 bases from J, with 12 bases in between. The germline gives CDR1 MNHEY, CDR2 SVGAGI. Written as DNA, the CDR3 is TGTGCCAGCGGTCAGGCACTAAACACTGAAGCTTTCTTT. Amino acid sequence: CASGQALNTEAFF.

This rearrangement joins TRBV5-8 to TRBJ1-5, with D possibly TRBD1 on 5 matching bases. The CDR3 spans 16 residues. V gave up 3 bases and J gave up 6 bases, with 19 bases separating them. Germline CDR1 and CDR2: SGHTS and YDEGEE. The CDR3 region has the DNA TGTGCCAGCAGCTCCGGGTGGGGCCTCTCAACTCAGCCCCAGCATTTT. This codes for CASSSGWGLSTQPQHF.

This chain connects TRBV28 to TRBJ1-2; a possible D gene is TRBD1 (6 bases). Trimming removed 3 bases at V and 5 bases at J, with 13 bases between. Germline CDR1 is MDHEN and CDR2 is SYDVKM. The CDR3 totals 14 residues. The CDR3 bases are TGTGCCAGCAGTTTGGGGGGCGTCCCTTATGGCTACACCTTC. It yields the protein CASSLGGVPYGYTF.

This chain links TRBV5-3 with TRBJ2-5; D possibly matches TRBD1 or TRBD2 (5 bases each). TRBV5-3 is identified as an open reading frame with a role that is uncertain. Trimming took 0 bases from V and 6 from J, leaving 18 bases between them. This CDR3 spans 16 amino acids. The CDR3 DNA reads as TGTGCCAGAAGCTTGGTGGGGACCGCCTGGGGGAAGACCCAGTACTTC. This encodes CARSLVGTAWGKTQYF.

Only one count was recorded for this clone. The chain has TRBV6-5 and TRBJ1-2; D is unclear. With 5 bases removed from V and 8 bases from J, the gap between germline ends came to 15 bases. This CDR3 contains 13 residues. The germline V gene encodes CDR1 MNHEY and CDR2 SVGAGI. The CDR3: CASSRGVPGGYTF. The CDR3 DNA follows: TGTGCCAGCAGTCGCGGGGTTCCCGGGGGCTACACCTTC.

This clone was detected only once. This rearrangement joins TRBV7-2 to TRBJ1-2; D is perhaps TRBD1 (5 bases). Germline V gives CDR1 SGHTA, CDR2 FQGNSA. The V gene lost 5 bases and the J gene lost 8 bases, with 21 bases spanning the gap. CDR3 length equals 15 residues. CDR3 sequence (DNA): TGTGCCAGCAGCACCCCAGAGTTCAGGGCGGTCGGCTACACCTTC. This codes for CASSTPEFRAVGYTF.

V usage is TRBV18 and J usage is TRBJ2-5, with D possibly matching TRBD1 (5 bases). Trimming cost V 4 bases and J 3 bases, with 12 bases left between them. The CDR3 is 14 residues long. Germline V CDR1 and CDR2: KGHSH, LQKENI. The CDR3 region has the DNA TGTGCCAGCTCACGGTTAGAAGGGGAAGAGACCCAGTACTTC. Amino acid sequence: CASSRLEGEETQYF.

The chain combines TRBV30 with TRBJ2-7; 9 bases fit TRBD1. V lost 2 bases to trimming and J lost 4 bases; unmatched junction nucleotides: 3. This CDR3 has 13 amino acids. From germline, CDR1 is GTSNPN and CDR2 SVGIG (reference sequence). In DNA, the CDR3 is TGTGCCTGGAGTACGGGACAGGGTTACGAGCAGTACTTC. Protein: CAWSTGQGYEQYF.

This chain joins TRBV4-1 and TRBJ1-2, with 7 bases that match TRBD1. The V gene end was trimmed by 0 bases and the J gene end by 4 bases; junction bases not matched to a gene: 14. Germline V gene data show CDR1 as MGHRA and CDR2 as YSYEKL. There are 18 residues in the CDR3. The CDR3 DNA follows: TGCGCCAGCAGCCAAGATACCAGGGGGGCGGTCGGGGGCTATGGCTACACCTTC. This sequence encodes CASSQDTRGAVGGYGYTF.

The gene calls are TRBV10-3 and TRBJ2-3; D remains unclear. CDR1 and CDR2 from the germline V gene are ENHRY and SYGVKD. Trimming removed 2 bases at V and 2 bases at J, with 11 bases between. This CDR3 region has 15 residues. CDR3 in amino acids: CAISERARITDTQYF. As DNA, the CDR3 is TGTGCCATCAGTGAGAGGGCTAGGATCACAGATACGCAGTATTTT.

The J gene is TRBJ1-1, the V gene TRBV7-9, with a tentative D call TRBD1 (6 bases). Between the trimmed V and J ends, which lost 5 bases and 5 bases, there was a span of 15 bases. The germline V gene encodes CDR1 SEHNR and CDR2 FQNEAQ (reference sequence). The CDR3 totals 14 residues. The CDR3 loop reads CASSAGGGGTEAFF. Written as DNA, the CDR3 is TGTGCCAGCAGCGCCGGGGGAGGGGGAACTGAAGCTTTCTTT.

The chain uses TRBV28 and TRBJ1-2; weak D call: TRBD1 (5 bases). V shed 5 bases and J shed 6 bases, with 13 bases lying between them. This CDR3 is 13 amino acids long. The germline V gene encodes CDR1 MDHEN and CDR2 SYDVKM. The DNA of the CDR3 is TGTGCCAGCAGTCCTGGGGGGATTGATGGCTACACCTTC. This gives the protein CASSPGGIDGYTF.

The chain uses TRBV7-2 and TRBJ1-2; 8 bases fit TRBD1. V gave up 1 base and J gave up 4 bases; unmatched junction bases: 5. The CDR3 consists of 15 residues. CDR1 is SGHTA, CDR2 FQGNSA, per germline. The DNA for the CDR3 is TGTGCCAGCAGCTTAGAAGACAGGGGATTCTATGGCTACACCTTC. Protein sequence: CASSLEDRGFYGYTF.

J is TRBJ2-1 and V is TRBV6-1; D perhaps matches TRBD1 (5 bases). This CDR3 region has 16 residues. Germline lookup yields CDR1 MNHNS and CDR2 SASEGT. V was trimmed by 0 bases and J by 4 bases, leaving 13 bases between them. CDR3 loop: CASSEAGRGRYNEQFF. CDR3 in DNA: TGTGCCAGCAGTGAAGCTGGTAGGGGCCGATACAATGAGCAGTTCTTC.

J is TRBJ1-4 and V is TRBV28; no clear D. The CDR3 covers 11 residues. Germline V gene data show CDR1 as MDHEN and CDR2 as SYDVKM. V was cut by 3 bases and J by 7 bases, with 3 bases left in between. The CDR3 sequence: CASSFREKLFF. The CDR3, as DNA: TGTGCCAGCAGTTTTCGTGAAAAACTGTTTTTT.

The chain is built from TRBV10-3 and TRBJ1-5, with 9 bases fitting TRBD1. Germline V CDR1 and CDR2: ENHRY, SYGVKD. CDR3 length: 14 amino acids. Trimming removed 8 bases from V and 4 bases from J; junction bases left unmatched: 6. The CDR3 sequence: CAIGTGTGNQPQHF. The CDR3 nucleotides are TGTGCCATCGGAACCGGGACAGGGAATCAGCCCCAGCATTTT.

This rearrangement joins TRBV19 to TRBJ1-2; D remains ambiguous. Germline V gives CDR1 LNHDA, CDR2 SQIVND (reference sequence). The CDR3 runs to 13 residues. Trimming shortened V by 4 bases and J by 3 bases, and 9 bases separated the two germline ends. The chain's CDR3 is CASSTNTDYGYTF. The CDR3 nucleotides read TGTGCCAGTAGTACTAACACGGACTATGGCTACACCTTC.

This chain uses TRBV6-6 with TRBJ2-1; the D gene is possibly TRBD2 (5 bases). Trimming removed 2 bases from V and 14 bases from J, with 10 bases in between. The CDR3 totals 11 residues. Germline V gene sequence: CDR1 MNHNY, CDR2 SVGAGI (reference sequence). CDR3 residues: CASSYKGEEFF. The CDR3, as DNA: TGTGCCAGCAGTTACAAGGGAGAGGAGTTCTTC.

The chain uses TRBV6-5 and TRBJ1-4, with 8 nucleotides matching TRBD1. Germline CDR1 MNHEY, CDR2 SVGAGI. This CDR3 comprises 14 residues. J was trimmed by 8 bases and V by 7 bases; bases with no gene match: 9. In nucleotides, the CDR3 is TGTGCCAGCACCAAAGACAGGGGTTACGAAAAACTGTTTTTT. Translated: CASTKDRGYEKLFF.

The chain recombines TRBV10-3 with TRBJ2-7; tentatively, D is TRBD2 (5 bases). The V end was cut by 3 bases, the J end by 1 base, with 10 bases between. CDR1 is ENHRY, CDR2 SYGVKD, per germline. The CDR3 covers 14 residues. CDR3 DNA sequence: TGTGCCATCAGTGACCCCGGGAATTCCTACGAGCAGTACTTC. This gives the protein CAISDPGNSYEQYF.

The V gene is TRBV11-3, the J gene TRBJ2-3, with 14 bases lining up with TRBD2. The CDR3 consists of 16 residues. CDR1 and CDR2 (germline): SGHNT, YENEEA. Trimming cost V 5 bases and J 2 bases; bases outside gene matches: 3. The CDR3 loop reads CASSPGLAGDTDTQYF. The CDR3 coding sequence is TGTGCCAGCAGCCCGGGACTAGCGGGGGACACAGATACGCAGTATTTT.

The rearrangement links TRBV7-9 to TRBJ1-4, with TRBD1 matching 7 bases. V was pared by 4 bases and J by 0 bases, with 5 bases of the junction left unmatched. The length of the CDR3 is 16 residues. The V gene's germline CDR1 is SEHNR and CDR2 FQNEAQ (reference sequence). CDR3 sequence (DNA): TGTGCCAGCAGCTCGACAGGGACTTCAACTAATGAAAAACTGTTTTTT. It yields the protein CASSSTGTSTNEKLFF.

The chain employs TRBV2 and TRBJ1-1, with D perhaps TRBD1 (6 bases). The CDR3 has 15 residues. CDR1 and CDR2 from the germline V gene are SNHLY and FYNNEI. V lost 2 bases and J 1 base, leaving 11 bases between the germline ends. The CDR3 reads CASSERGAGNTEAFF. The CDR3, as DNA: TGTGCCAGCAGTGAAAGGGGGGCGGGGAACACTGAAGCTTTCTTT.

The chain carries TRBV3-1 (or the pseudogene TRBV3-2) and TRBJ2-4; D might be TRBD2 (5 bases). This CDR3 has 14 amino acids. Germline V gene lookup returns CDR1 LGHDT and CDR2 YNNKEL (reference sequence). V lost 1 base and J lost 6, with 10 bases in between. CDR3 nucleotide sequence: TGTGCCAGCAGCCAAGGAGGGAGAGTAAACATTCAGTACTTC. Its translation: CASSQGGRVNIQYF.

The chain has TRBV2 and TRBJ1-1, with TRBD1 as a possible D gene (5 bases). Germline V lookup: CDR1 SNHLY, CDR2 FYNNEI. The CDR3 totals 14 residues. V was clipped by 4 bases and J by 1 base, with 10 bases between them. The CDR3 DNA is TGTGCCAGCAGTGTTGACAGAAGGAACACTGAAGCTTTCTTT. Protein product: CASSVDRRNTEAFF.

The chain carries TRBV27 and TRBJ1-4; possibly TRBD1 for D (6 bases). Germline V CDR1 and CDR2: MNHEY, SMNVEV (reference sequence). Trimming took 7 bases from V and 7 from J, leaving 19 bases between them. This CDR3 contains 15 residues. The CDR3 DNA reads TGTGCCAGCACCTCTTTACAGGGATGGGGTGAAAAACTGTTTTTT. Amino acid sequence: CASTSLQGWGEKLFF.

This sequence joins TRBV12-3 or TRBV12-4 and TRBJ1-1; D unclear. Trimming left V 5 bases short and J 11 bases short, with 18 bases between. The CDR3 consists of 13 residues. CDR3 in amino acids: CASSKWGDIAAFF. CDR3 DNA: TGTGCCAGCAGTAAGTGGGGAGACATAGCCGCTTTCTTT.

The chain recombines TRBV12-3 or TRBV12-4 with TRBJ2-5; D unresolved. This CDR3 has 13 amino acids. Trimming pared 5 bases from V and 3 bases from J, leaving 10 bases between. CDR3 amino acids: CASSPRPEETQYF. Written as DNA, the CDR3 is TGTGCCAGCAGTCCAAGACCAGAAGAGACCCAGTACTTC.

V usage is TRBV27 and J usage is TRBJ1-5; perhaps TRBD1 as D (5 bases). Trimming pared 1 base from V and 4 bases from J, leaving 8 bases between. Germline-derived CDR1 and CDR2 are MNHEY and SMNVEV (reference sequence). The CDR3 has 14 amino acids. DNA of the CDR3: TGTGCCAGCAGTTTATGGGGGGGTAATCAGCCCCAGCATTTT. Translating it yields CASSLWGGNQPQHF.

The V gene is TRBV5-1, the J gene TRBJ1-1; 9 bases line up with TRBD1. CDR3 length equals 15 residues. Trimming cost V 4 bases and J 1 base; bases outside gene matches: 5. Germline V gene lookup returns CDR1 SGHRS and CDR2 YFSETQ. The CDR3 DNA sequence: TGCGCCAGCAGCCTTTGGACAGGGGCGAACACTGAAGCTTTCTTT. This sequence encodes CASSLWTGANTEAFF.

The chain uses TRBV24-1 and TRBJ1-5; 9 nucleotides line up with TRBD1. CDR3 length equals 16 residues. The V and J ends lost 3 bases and 1 base, in that order; junction bases with no gene match: 3. Germline V gene lookup returns CDR1 KGHDR and CDR2 SFDVKD. The CDR3 sequence: CATSDAGTGSNQPQHF. CDR3 nucleotide sequence: TGTGCCACCAGTGATGCCGGGACAGGGAGCAATCAGCCCCAGCATTTT.